This T cell receptor (beta chain) came from a study of blood T cell repertoires in COVID-19. On the study more broadly: Acute and convalescent COVID-19 specimens originated in the United States, Italy and Spain.

Clones were read by immunoSEQ multiplex PCR, and TCRdb kept only the in-frame ones, dropping some. There are about 190,000 clones in the sample; around 85% occur only once, and under 2.5% lies in the top ten. This clone is a singleton in its sample. The CDR3 consists of 14 residues. The V gene's germline CDR1 is LGHDT and CDR2 YNNKEL (reference sequence). V lost 7 bases to trimming and J lost 4 bases, with 14 bases between them. The chain combines TRBV3-1 (or the pseudogene TRBV3-2) with TRBJ2-4, with D maybe TRBD1 (6 bases). This clonotype was sampled from a man aged 70-80 years with active or convalescent COVID-19. The sequencing input was peripheral blood. The CDR3 nucleotides are TGTGCCAGCACCGATATTACAGGGAAAAACATTCAGTACTTC. It codes for CASTDITGKNIQYF.